This paragraph reports one T cell receptor (beta chain). This sample is drawn from a study of technical replicates of blood from several donors. V lost 4 bases to trimming and J lost 0 bases, with 18 bases between them. The CDR3 totals 17 residues. CDR1 and CDR2 from the germline V gene are MDHEN and SYDVKM. Data came from immunoSEQ multiplex PCR; TCRdb stores just in-frame clones and leaves some out. The table includes about 97,000 clones, about 95% detected once. V is TRBV28 and J is TRBJ1-1, with D uncertain. Material for sequencing was T cells isolated from PBMCs. This receptor was obtained from a human donor in good health. The CDR3 nucleotides read TGTGCCAGCAGTTCCTCGAGGAAGGTCGAAATGAACACTGAAGCTTTCTTT. This sequence encodes CASSSSRKVEMNTEAFF.